The 23 T cell receptor beta chains listed next were all sequenced from one sample in a study of shared clonotypes between healthy human individuals (dated by TCRdb to about 2020). Libraries were made using the immunoSEQ multiplex PCR assay. Imported from immuneACCESS, the table was reduced by TCRdb to in-frame sequences with V and J called. These copies leave out some clones; in studies compared against another copy, an unresolved V gene accounts for under half, and the cause of the remainder is not known. In this sample the table shows some 1.5 million clones, roughly 96% of which occur a single time. The ten largest clones take up 0.95% to 1.5% of the sample. The sequenced material came from naive CD4+ T cells sorted from blood. What this sample's cell subset or site label stands for: CD45RA+ positively selected. These receptors came from a man younger than 40 in good health.

The V gene is TRBV7-2, the J gene TRBJ1-1; 9 nucleotides match TRBD1. Per germline, CDR1 SGHTA and CDR2 FQGNSA. V was pared by 4 bases and J by 11 bases, with 5 bases of the junction left unmatched. CDR3 size: 12 residues. The chain's CDR3 is CASSSRTGDAFF. For the CDR3, the DNA is TGTGCCAGCAGCTCCCGGACAGGGGACGCTTTCTTT.

V is TRBV6-6 and J is TRBJ1-1, with D maybe TRBD1 (5 bases). V was cut by 8 bases and J by 11 bases, with 18 bases left in between. Per the germline V gene, CDR1 is MNHNY and CDR2 is SVGAGI (reference sequence). The CDR3 sequence is 12 residues long. The chain's CDR3 is CASEGRGTAAFF. The DNA for the CDR3 is TGTGCCAGCGAGGGACGGGGGACCGCGGCTTTCTTT.

The chain is built from TRBV9 and TRBJ2-3; no clear D. This CDR3 contains 14 residues. The V end lost 4 bases, the J end lost 4 bases, and 13 bases lay between the germline ends. The germline V gene encodes CDR1 SGDLS and CDR2 YYNGEE. DNA for the CDR3: TGTGCCAGCAGCCCTTCGACTGGCCCAGATACGCAGTATTTT. Its protein is CASSPSTGPDTQYF. The full variable domain, completed using reference TRBV9 and TRBJ2-3, is DSGVTQTPKHLITATGQRVTLRCSPRSGDLSVYWYQQSLDQGLQFLIQYYNGEERAKGNILERFSAQQFPDLHSELNLSSLELGDSALYFCASSPSTGPDTQYFGPGTRLTVL.

This chain joins TRBV5-1 and TRBJ2-1; D unclear. Between the trimmed V and J ends, which lost 0 bases and 10 bases, there was a span of 11 bases. Per germline, CDR1 SGHRS and CDR2 YFSETQ. This CDR3 has 13 amino acids. CDR3 amino acids: CASSLGSAGEQFF. The CDR3 bases are TGCGCCAGCAGCTTGGGGAGCGCAGGCGAGCAGTTCTTC.

This clone came up once. The rearrangement links TRBV28 to TRBJ2-7; D ambiguous. Germline V gives CDR1 MDHEN, CDR2 SYDVKM. Trimming left V 3 bases short and J 2 bases short, with 11 bases between. This CDR3 has 14 residues. The CDR3 DNA follows: TGTGCCAGCAGTTTTCTCGTCCTTCCCTACGAGCAGTACTTC. Amino acids: CASSFLVLPYEQYF.

V is TRBV6-1 and J is TRBJ2-1; the match to TRBD2 covers 8 bases. There are 16 residues in the CDR3. Losses at the gene ends were 1 base for V and 4 bases for J; bases not matched to a gene: 6. Germline assignment: CDR1 MNHNS and CDR2 SASEGT. Written as DNA, the CDR3 is TGTGCCAGCAGTGAAGGAATAGCGGGGATATACAATGAGCAGTTCTTC. As protein: CASSEGIAGIYNEQFF.

V and J are TRBV7-2 and TRBJ2-7; 10 bases agree with TRBD1. Germline V lookup: CDR1 SGHTA, CDR2 FQGNSA. The V and J ends lost 5 bases and 6 bases, in that order; junction bases with no gene match: 10. CDR3 length: 15 amino acids. The CDR3 reads CASSTDRDRGAEQYF. The CDR3 region has the DNA TGTGCCAGCAGCACCGACCGGGACAGGGGCGCCGAGCAGTACTTC.

The rearrangement joins TRBV2 to TRBJ2-7, with 7 bases that match TRBD1. Unmatched junction bases numbered 6, after V lost 7 bases and J lost 3 bases. Per the germline V gene, CDR1 is SNHLY and CDR2 is FYNNEI. This CDR3 is 13 amino acids long. This CDR3 reads CASTRDRIYEQYF. The CDR3 DNA follows: TGTGCCAGCACCCGGGACAGAATCTACGAGCAGTACTTC.

The rearrangement links TRBV6-4 to TRBJ2-1, with D possibly being TRBD1 or TRBD2 (5 bases each). The length of the CDR3 is 13 residues. V dropped 6 bases and J dropped 6 bases, with 12 bases sitting between them. Germline CDR1 and CDR2: MRHNA and SNTAGT. CDR3 nucleotides: TGTGCCAGCAGCCCAGACGGGGCCAATGAGCAGTTCTTC. It is translated as CASSPDGANEQFF.

The chain recombines TRBV7-2 with TRBJ1-5, with D unresolved. The CDR3 runs 13 residues. Germline CDR1 and CDR2: SGHTA and FQGNSA. V was shortened by 3 bases and J by 5 bases, with 8 bases between the two germline ends. In DNA, the CDR3 is TGTGCCAGCAGCTTGATTCATGATCAGCCCCAGCATTTT. Residues: CASSLIHDQPQHF.

The chain links TRBV7-6 to TRBJ1-1; 7 bases are a match to TRBD1. V lost 0 bases, J lost 4 bases, and 14 bases stayed unmatched. This CDR3 is built from 18 residues. CDR1 is SGHVS and CDR2 is FNYEAQ in the germline V gene. CDR3 loop: CASSLAGRGTAWGTEAFF. As DNA, the CDR3 is TGTGCCAGCAGCTTAGCCGGCAGGGGGACGGCTTGGGGCACTGAAGCTTTCTTT.

The table lists this clone with a count of one. The CDR3 coding sequence is TGCGCCAGCAGCTTCTCGGGGGCGGACACCGGGGAGCTGTTTTTT. It yields the protein CASSFSGADTGELFF. The gene calls are TRBV5-1 and TRBJ2-2, with D perhaps TRBD1 or TRBD2 (6 bases each). V lost 2 bases, J lost 3 bases, and 11 bases lay in between. CDR3 length equals 15 residues. Germline CDR1 is SGHRS and CDR2 is YFSETQ.

The rearrangement joins TRBV28 to TRBJ2-7, with D unclear. The CDR3 length is 11 residues. Germline CDR1 MDHEN, CDR2 SYDVKM. The V end was cut by 4 bases, the J end by 7 bases, with 8 bases between. The CDR3 protein is CASSSSKEQYF. The CDR3 DNA follows: TGTGCCAGCAGTTCATCAAAAGAGCAGTACTTC.

The chain recombines TRBV6-5 with TRBJ2-7; 9 bases are a match to TRBD1. Germline loops: CDR1 MNHEY, CDR2 SVGAGI. CDR3 length: 15 residues. Germline trimming cut 6 bases from V and 4 bases from J; bases unmatched to any gene: 10. The CDR3 is CASSRTGQGLYEQYF. As DNA, the CDR3 is TGTGCCAGCAGCCGAACGGGACAGGGCCTTTACGAGCAGTACTTC.

The genes are TRBV11-2 and TRBJ2-7; 10 bases align to TRBD2. Germline CDR1 reads SGHAT; CDR2 reads FQNNGV. There are 16 residues in the CDR3. V shed 3 bases and J 5 bases; nucleotides not matched to a gene: 10. The CDR3 DNA is TGTGCCAGCAGCTTTTTGAGCGGGAGGGTTCGCCACGAGCAGTACTTC. Its translation is CASSFLSGRVRHEQYF.

The chain recombines TRBV29-1 with TRBJ2-3, with 8 nucleotides matching TRBD2. The CDR3 runs 14 residues. J gave up 3 bases and V 3 bases, and 5 bases lay outside the gene matches. The germline gives CDR1 SQVTM, CDR2 ANQGSEA. The CDR3 nucleotides read TGCAGCGTTGATCAGCGGGAGAGGACAGATACGCAGTATTTT. This codes for CSVDQRERTDTQYF.

This sequence joins TRBV27 and TRBJ2-5; the match to TRBD1 covers 10 bases. This CDR3 is 16 amino acids long. Germline lookup yields CDR1 MNHEY and CDR2 SMNVEV (reference sequence). V dropped 2 bases and J dropped 10; count of bases not matched to a gene: 13. For the CDR3, the DNA is TGTGCCAGCAGTTTACTGGGACAGGGGAACGAAGTGAGCCAGTACTTC. It yields the protein CASSLLGQGNEVSQYF.

This clone showed up just a few times. The chain recombines TRBV19 with TRBJ2-7; 7 nucleotides match TRBD2. Per germline, CDR1 LNHDA and CDR2 SQIVND (reference sequence). V lost 3 bases to trimming and J lost 2 bases; unmatched junction nucleotides: 10. CDR3 length: 16 amino acids. The CDR3 sequence is CASSIKAGTNAYEQYF. The DNA for the CDR3 is TGTGCCAGTAGTATCAAAGCGGGAACTAATGCCTACGAGCAGTACTTC.

The chain couples TRBV4-3 to TRBJ2-3, with D hard to call. The CDR3 spans 14 residues. CDR1 and CDR2 from the germline V gene are LGHNA and YSLEER. V was trimmed by 0 bases and J by 0 bases, leaving 4 bases between them. The CDR3 loop reads CASSQDASTDTQYF. CDR3 nucleotides: TGCGCCAGCAGCCAAGATGCGAGCACAGATACGCAGTATTTT.

In its sample, this clone was seen a few times. This CDR3 reads CASSSPGGERRQYF. CDR3 nucleotides: TGTGCCAGCAGTTCCCCAGGAGGGGAACGTCGGCAGTACTTC. The rearrangement joins TRBV28 to TRBJ2-7; perhaps TRBD2 as D (6 bases). CDR1 and CDR2 from the germline V gene are MDHEN and SYDVKM. The V end was cut by 4 bases, the J end by 9 bases, with 19 bases between. The CDR3 runs to 14 residues. The full variable domain, completed using reference TRBV28 and TRBJ2-7, is DVKVTQSSRYLVKRTGEKVFLECVQDMDHENMFWYRQDPGLGLRLIYFSYDVKMKEKGDIPEGYSVSREKKERFSLILESASTNQTSMYLCASSSPGGERRQYFGPGTRLTVT.

This clone was seen a single time. This chain uses TRBV9 with TRBJ2-2; D ambiguous. In germline, CDR1 is SGDLS, CDR2 YYNGEE. The CDR3 covers 13 residues. V lost 0 bases and J lost 8, with 8 bases in between. CDR3 region: CASSVGGLGELFF. In DNA form, the CDR3 reads TGTGCCAGCAGCGTAGGCGGCTTGGGGGAGCTGTTTTTT.

This clone was seen just once. The gene calls are TRBV6-6 and TRBJ2-2; TRBD1 matches at 7 bases. Germline lookup yields CDR1 MNHNY and CDR2 SVGAGI (reference sequence). This CDR3 is 15 amino acids long. Unmatched junction bases numbered 3, after V lost 0 bases and J lost 5 bases. CDR3 loop: CASSYSPGQTGELFF. The CDR3 coding sequence is TGTGCCAGCAGTTACTCGCCGGGACAGACCGGGGAGCTGTTTTTT.

V gene TRBV2 combines with J gene TRBJ2-7; the D gene is possibly TRBD1 (6 bases). In germline, CDR1 is SNHLY, CDR2 FYNNEI. V lost 2 bases and J 6 bases, leaving 11 bases between the germline ends. This CDR3 has 13 residues. The CDR3 bases are TGTGCCAGCAGTGAATTCAGGGGCGGCGAGCAGTACTTC. Translated, it gives CASSEFRGGEQYF. Drawing the rest from reference TRBV2 and TRBJ2-7, the complete variable domain is EPEVTQTPSHQVTQMGQEVILRCVPISNHLYFYWYRQILGQKVEFLVSFYNNEISEKSEIFDDQFSVERPDGSNFTLKIRSTKLEDSAMYFCASSEFRGGEQYFGPGTRLTVT.